Shown below are 19 T cell receptor beta chains from a single sample sequenced in a study of T cell responses to AZD1222 COVID-19 vaccine. Repertoires were generated with immunoSEQ multiplex PCR, while TCRdb's copy carries only in-frame clones and drops some. The data hold about 96,000 clones, with roughly nine tenths observed a single time. The sequences come from peripheral blood, collected on day 0 of AZD1222 vaccination. The receptors here all came from an adult in good health.

The chain employs TRBV24-1 and TRBJ2-5; TRBD1 matches 7 bases. CDR3 length: 15 residues. Germline loops: CDR1 KGHDR, CDR2 SFDVKD. V was pared by 4 bases and J by 2 bases, with 6 bases of the junction left unmatched. The CDR3 spells CATSDRGRGQETQYF. For the CDR3, the DNA is TGTGCCACCAGTGACCGGGGCAGGGGGCAAGAGACCCAGTACTTC.

V and J are TRBV19 and TRBJ2-1; D is uncertain. CDR3 size: 13 residues. V was clipped by 5 bases and J by 8 bases, with 13 bases between them. The germline CDR1 and CDR2 sequences are LNHDA and SQIVND (reference sequence). This CDR3 is CASSPSLHHEQFF. The CDR3 DNA reads as TGTGCCAGTAGTCCCTCCTTACATCATGAGCAGTTCTTC.

The V and J genes are TRBV5-1 and TRBJ2-2, with D maybe TRBD2 (5 bases). From germline, CDR1 is SGHRS and CDR2 YFSETQ. The V end was cut by 1 base, the J end by 4 bases, with 11 bases between. This CDR3 spans 15 amino acids. CDR3 residues: CASSLSRGSTGELFF. As DNA, the CDR3 is TGCGCCAGCAGCTTGTCACGGGGTAGCACCGGGGAGCTGTTTTTT. The full variable domain, its missing parts supplied by reference TRBV5-1 and TRBJ2-2, is KAGVTQTPRYLIKTRGQQVTLSCSPISGHRSVSWYQQTPGQGLQFLFEYFSETQRNKGNFPGRFSGRQFSNSRSEMNVSTLELGDSALYLCASSLSRGSTGELFFGEGSRLTVL.

The genes are TRBV28 and TRBJ2-1; 14 nucleotides agree with TRBD2. The V gene's germline CDR1 is MDHEN and CDR2 SYDVKM. The CDR3 contains 17 residues. With V trimmed by 2 bases and J by 8 bases, 8 bases remained unmatched. The CDR3 sequence: CASSLRGLAGELDEQFF. DNA of the CDR3: TGTGCCAGCAGTTTACGGGGACTAGCGGGAGAGTTGGATGAGCAGTTCTTC. The variable domain in full, completed from reference TRBV28 and TRBJ2-1, reads DVKVTQSSRYLVKRTGEKVFLECVQDMDHENMFWYRQDPGLGLRLIYFSYDVKMKEKGDIPEGYSVSREKKERFSLILESASTNQTSMYLCASSLRGLAGELDEQFFGPGTRLTVL.

The rearrangement joins TRBV28 to TRBJ1-1, with 7 bases that match TRBD1. V shed 6 bases, J shed 4 bases, and the junction held 8 bases outside the gene matches. CDR1 MDHEN and CDR2 SYDVKM come from the germline V gene. This CDR3 has 14 residues. In DNA form, the CDR3 reads TGTGCCAGCAGCTTTACAGGGGCTGGCACTGAAGCTTTCTTT. It yields the protein CASSFTGAGTEAFF.

The V gene is TRBV7-2, the J gene TRBJ2-3, with D perhaps matching TRBD2 (6 bases). Per germline, CDR1 SGHTA and CDR2 FQGNSA. V was pared by 1 base and J by 2 bases, with 19 bases between. CDR3 length: 18 amino acids. This CDR3 reads CASSLGPLIAALTDTQYF. The CDR3 DNA follows: TGTGCCAGCAGCTTAGGCCCTCTAATAGCGGCCCTCACAGATACGCAGTATTTT.

CDR3 in DNA: TGTGCCAGCTCACCACCAAGCCTAGCAGCGGATACGCAGTATTTT. Protein: CASSPPSLAADTQYF. This rearrangement joins TRBV18 to TRBJ2-3; possible D gene TRBD2, 5 bases. The V end was cut by 0 bases, the J end by 6 bases, with 13 bases between. The germline CDR1 and CDR2 sequences are KGHSH and LQKENI. The CDR3 is made up of 15 amino acids.

This chain connects TRBV5-4 to TRBJ2-4, with D possibly being TRBD2 (5 bases). The CDR3 loop spans 12 amino acids. Germline V gene sequence: CDR1 SGHNT, CDR2 YYREEE (reference sequence). With 4 bases removed from V and 9 bases from J, the gap between germline ends came to 11 bases. This CDR3 is CASSLGVGIQYF. CDR3 nucleotides: TGTGCCAGCAGCCTCGGGGTAGGCATTCAGTACTTC. Full variable domain (outside the CDR3, taken from reference TRBV5-4 and TRBJ2-4): ETGVTQSPTHLIKTRGQQVTLRCSSQSGHNTVSWYQQALGQGPQFIFQYYREEENGRGNFPPRFSGLQFPNYSSELNVNALELDDSALYLCASSLGVGIQYFGAGTRLSVL.

The CDR3 coding sequence is TGTGCCAGTAGCCCTACGGACAGGGTGCGGACCGGGGAGCTGTTTTTT. The encoded protein is CASSPTDRVRTGELFF. The chain uses TRBV19 and TRBJ2-2; 8 nucleotides align to TRBD1. J lost 5 bases, V lost 6 bases, and 11 bases had no gene match. The CDR3 loop spans 16 amino acids. CDR1 is LNHDA and CDR2 is SQIVND in the germline V gene (reference sequence).

The chain joins TRBV28 to TRBJ1-5; 7 bases line up with TRBD1. Germline V gene data show CDR1 as MDHEN and CDR2 as SYDVKM. V shed 4 bases and J 3 bases; nucleotides not matched to a gene: 6. The CDR3 is 15 residues long. Here the CDR3 DNA reads TGTGCCAGCAGTTCTCCAGGGGGGAACAATCAGCCCCAGCATTTT. This codes for CASSSPGGNNQPQHF.

Turning to this clone: The same CDR3 is also encoded by other DNA sequences in this sample. The V call is TRBV18, the J call TRBJ2-5; D possibly corresponds to TRBD1 (5 bases). Trimming removed 3 bases at V and 1 base at J, with 9 bases between. CDR1 is KGHSH and CDR2 is LQKENI in the germline V gene. The CDR3 totals 14 residues. CDR3: CASSPPTGQETQYF. CDR3 nucleotides: TGTGCCAGCTCACCCCCAACAGGCCAAGAGACCCAGTACTTC.

Note on this clone: The junction shows a germline mismatch at one end, possibly a read error. V and J are TRBV7-7 and TRBJ2-1, with 14 bases aligning to TRBD2. The CDR3 has 17 residues. Germline V gives CDR1 SSHAT, CDR2 FNYEAQ (reference sequence). The CDR3 DNA reads as TGTGCTAGCAGCCTAGGACTAGCGGGAGGTATGGGAAATGAGCAGTTCTTC. Its protein product is CASSLGLAGGMGNEQFF. The whole variable domain, remainder taken from reference TRBV7-7 and TRBJ2-1, is GAGVSQSPRYKVTKRGQDVTLRCDPISSHATLYWYQQALGQGPEFLTYFNYEAQPDKSGLPSDRFSAERPEGSISTLTIQRTEQRDSAMYRCASSLGLAGGMGNEQFFGPGTRLTVL.

This rearrangement joins TRBV7-2 to TRBJ1-6; 9 bases agree with TRBD1. The ends lost 6 bases at V and 12 bases at J; junction bases unmatched: 6. Germline V gives CDR1 SGHTA, CDR2 FQGNSA. This CDR3 is built from 13 residues. The CDR3 here is CASRGTGSLPLHF. CDR3 sequence (DNA): TGTGCCAGCAGAGGGACAGGGTCCTTACCCCTCCACTTT.

This chain links TRBV10-3 with TRBJ1-5; tentatively, D is TRBD1 (5 bases). Trimming removed 2 bases from V and 3 bases from J, with 14 bases in between. Germline V CDR1 and CDR2: ENHRY, SYGVKD. There are 16 residues in the CDR3. The CDR3 DNA reads TGTGCCATCAGTGAGACCGGGACGGGGTTCAATCAGCCCCAGCATTTT. It translates to CAISETGTGFNQPQHF.

The chain recombines TRBV5-1 with TRBJ1-2; D gene ambiguous. Germline V gene data show CDR1 as SGHRS and CDR2 as YFSETQ. CDR3 size: 12 residues. V lost 0 bases, J lost 8 bases, and 8 bases lay in between. The CDR3 reads CASSLDGGGYTF. CDR3 sequence (DNA): TGCGCCAGCAGCTTGGATGGTGGGGGCTACACCTTC.

This clone was detected only once. The rearrangement joins TRBV3-1 (or the pseudogene TRBV3-2) to TRBJ1-1; D is perhaps TRBD1 (5 bases). This CDR3 comprises 15 residues. V lost 3 bases and J lost 5, with 16 bases in between. Germline loops: CDR1 LGHDT, CDR2 YNNKEL (reference sequence). CDR3 in amino acids: CASSQSMGVGTEAFF. CDR3 nucleotides: TGTGCCAGCAGCCAGTCGATGGGGGTTGGGACTGAAGCTTTCTTT.

This clone was detected only once. The chain combines TRBV6-2 or TRBV6-3 with TRBJ1-1; D is uncertain. Trimming shortened V by 0 bases and J by 1 base, and 12 bases separated the two germline ends. Germline-derived CDR1 and CDR2 are MNHEY and SVGEGT. The CDR3 totals 16 residues. The CDR3 here is CASSYSAADRNTEAFF. In nucleotides, the CDR3 is TGTGCCAGCAGTTACTCGGCGGCGGATCGGAACACTGAAGCTTTCTTT.

J is TRBJ2-2 and V is TRBV7-9, with a possible D match to TRBD1 (5 bases). Germline assignment: CDR1 SEHNR and CDR2 FQNEAQ (reference sequence). Trimming pared 2 bases from V and 1 base from J, leaving 8 bases between. The CDR3 is 15 residues long. The CDR3, as DNA: TGTGCCAGCAGCTTATGGCAGGGGAACACCGGGGAGCTGTTTTTT. Its protein product is CASSLWQGNTGELFF.

V is TRBV6-6 and J is TRBJ1-5; 10 bases are a match to TRBD1. Germline CDR1 is MNHNY and CDR2 is SVGAGI (reference sequence). Unmatched junction bases numbered 6, after V lost 6 bases and J lost 1 base. CDR3 size: 16 residues. The CDR3 here is CASSIDRGPSNQPQHF. In DNA form, the CDR3 reads TGTGCCAGCAGCATTGACAGGGGGCCAAGCAATCAGCCCCAGCATTTT.